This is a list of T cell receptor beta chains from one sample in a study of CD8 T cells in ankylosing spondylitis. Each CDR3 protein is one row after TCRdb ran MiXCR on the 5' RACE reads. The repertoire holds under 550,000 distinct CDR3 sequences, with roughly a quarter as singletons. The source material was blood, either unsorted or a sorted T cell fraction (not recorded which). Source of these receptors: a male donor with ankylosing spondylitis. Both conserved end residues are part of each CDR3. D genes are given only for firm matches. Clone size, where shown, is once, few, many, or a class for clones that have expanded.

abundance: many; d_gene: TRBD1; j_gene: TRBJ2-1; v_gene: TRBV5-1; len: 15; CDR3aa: CASIDRTGGFNEQFF; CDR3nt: TGCGCCAGCATCGATCGGACAGGCGGTTTCAATGAGCAGTTCTTC
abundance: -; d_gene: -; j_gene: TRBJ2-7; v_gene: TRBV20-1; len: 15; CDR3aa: CSARDPRQGSYEQYF; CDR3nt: TGCAGTGCTAGAGATCCGAGGCAGGGATCCTACGAGCAGTACTTC
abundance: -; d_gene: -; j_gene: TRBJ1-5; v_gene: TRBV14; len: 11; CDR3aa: CALTPGQPQHF; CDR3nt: TGTGCCCTCACTCCGGGTCAGCCCCAGCATTTT
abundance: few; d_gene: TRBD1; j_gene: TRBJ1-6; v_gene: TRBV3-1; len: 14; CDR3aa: CASSRKDRGSPLHF; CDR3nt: TGTGCCAGCAGCCGTAAGGACAGGGGTTCACCCCTCCACTTT
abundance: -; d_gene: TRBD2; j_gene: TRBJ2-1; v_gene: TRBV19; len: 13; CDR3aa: CASSGLAGDEQFF; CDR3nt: TGTGCCAGTAGCGGACTAGCGGGAGATGAGCAGTTCTTC
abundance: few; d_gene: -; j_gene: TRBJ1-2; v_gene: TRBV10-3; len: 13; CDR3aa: CAISEGTPYGYTF; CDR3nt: TGTGCCATCAGTGAGGGGACACCGTATGGCTACACCTTC
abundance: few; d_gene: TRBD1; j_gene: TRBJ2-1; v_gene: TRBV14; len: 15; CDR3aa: CASSIRDRSFNEQFF; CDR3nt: TGTGCCAGCAGCATCCGGGACAGATCATTCAATGAGCAGTTCTTC
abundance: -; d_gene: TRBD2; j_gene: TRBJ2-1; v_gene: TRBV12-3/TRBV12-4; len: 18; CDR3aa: CASSSNPTLLAGGNEQFF; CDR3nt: TGTGCCAGCAGCTCGAATCCCACCCTACTAGCGGGAGGAAATGAGCAGTTCTTC
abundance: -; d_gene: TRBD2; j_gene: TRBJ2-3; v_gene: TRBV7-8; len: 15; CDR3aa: CASSGLAASTDTQYF; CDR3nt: TGTGCCAGCAGCGGGCTAGCGGCTAGCACAGATACGCAGTATTTT
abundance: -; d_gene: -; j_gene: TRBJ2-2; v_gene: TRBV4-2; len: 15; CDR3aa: CASSQTSPTSGELFF; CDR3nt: TGTGCCAGCAGCCAAACTAGCCCTACCTCCGGGGAGCTGTTTTTT
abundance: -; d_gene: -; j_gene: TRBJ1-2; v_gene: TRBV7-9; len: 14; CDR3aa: CASSLEVNLYGYTF; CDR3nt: TGTGCCAGCAGCTTAGAGGTCAACCTCTATGGCTACACCTTC
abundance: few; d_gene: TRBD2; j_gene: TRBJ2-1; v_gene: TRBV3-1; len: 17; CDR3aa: CASSQVHSGSTYNEQFF; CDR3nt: TGTGCCAGCAGCCAAGTCCATAGCGGGAGCACCTACAATGAGCAGTTCTTC
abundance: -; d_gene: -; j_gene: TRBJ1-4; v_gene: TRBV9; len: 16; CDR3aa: CASSTGPRLTNEKLFF; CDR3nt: TGTGCCAGCAGCACGGGACCGAGGTTGACTAATGAAAAACTGTTTTTT
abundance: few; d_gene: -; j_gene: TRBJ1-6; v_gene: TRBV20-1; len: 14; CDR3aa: CSARQGLNNSPLHF; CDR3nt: TGCAGTGCTAGACAGGGACTTAATAATTCACCCCTCCACTTT
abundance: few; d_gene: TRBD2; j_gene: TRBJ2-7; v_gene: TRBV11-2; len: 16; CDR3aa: CASSSVVGLGPYEQYF; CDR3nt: TGTGCCAGCAGCTCTGTGGTAGGACTAGGACCCTACGAGCAGTACTTC
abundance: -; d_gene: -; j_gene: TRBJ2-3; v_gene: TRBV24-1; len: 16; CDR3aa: CATSDETKSSTDTQYF; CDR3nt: TGTGCCACCAGTGATGAGACAAAGAGTAGCACAGATACGCAGTATTTT
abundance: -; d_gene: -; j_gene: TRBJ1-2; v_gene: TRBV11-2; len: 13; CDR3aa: CASSSETSYGYTF; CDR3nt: TGTGCCAGCAGCTCAGAAACCTCTTATGGCTACACCTTC
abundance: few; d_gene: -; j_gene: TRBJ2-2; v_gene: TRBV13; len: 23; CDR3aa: CASSIHITLAVLVGAPNTGELFF; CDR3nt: TGTGCCAGCAGCATTCACATTACATTAGCGGTTTTGGTTGGGGCCCCGAACACCGGGGAGCTGTTTTTT
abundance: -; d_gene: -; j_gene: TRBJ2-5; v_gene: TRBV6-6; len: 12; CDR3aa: CASKGYQETQYF; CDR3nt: TGTGCCAGCAAGGGATACCAAGAGACCCAGTACTTC
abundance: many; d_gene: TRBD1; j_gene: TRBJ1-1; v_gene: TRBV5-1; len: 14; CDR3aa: CASSSEQGATEAFF; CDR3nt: TGCGCCAGCAGCTCCGAACAGGGGGCCACTGAAGCTTTCTTT
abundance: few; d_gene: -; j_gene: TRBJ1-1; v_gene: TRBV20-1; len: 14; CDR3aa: CSARGQFWNTEAFF; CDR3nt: TGCAGTGCTAGAGGACAGTTCTGGAACACTGAAGCTTTCTTT
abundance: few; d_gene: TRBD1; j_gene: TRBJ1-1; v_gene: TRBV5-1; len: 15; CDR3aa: CASSLDGRGDTEAFF; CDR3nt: TGCGCCAGCAGCTTGGACGGCAGGGGGGACACTGAAGCTTTCTTT
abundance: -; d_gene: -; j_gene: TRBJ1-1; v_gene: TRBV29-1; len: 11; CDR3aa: CSVLGNTEAFF; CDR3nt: TGCAGCGTCTTGGGGAACACTGAAGCTTTCTTT
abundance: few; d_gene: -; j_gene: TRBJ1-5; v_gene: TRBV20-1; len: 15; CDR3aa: CSARVAGGGNQPQHF; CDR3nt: TGCAGTGCTAGGGTAGCGGGGGGGGGCAATCAGCCCCAGCATTTT
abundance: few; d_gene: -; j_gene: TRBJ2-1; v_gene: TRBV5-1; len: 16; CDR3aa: CASSFDYQTTYNEQFF; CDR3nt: TGCGCCAGCAGCTTCGACTATCAGACTACCTACAATGAGCAGTTCTTC
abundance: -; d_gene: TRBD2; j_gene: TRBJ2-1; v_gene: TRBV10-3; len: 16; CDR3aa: CAISDQLAGVGNEQFF; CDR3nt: TGTGCCATCAGTGACCAACTAGCGGGAGTAGGCAATGAGCAGTTCTTC
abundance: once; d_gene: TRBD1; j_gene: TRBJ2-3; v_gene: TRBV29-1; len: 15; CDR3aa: CSVGGGQGSTDTQYF; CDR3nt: TGCAGCGTTGGGGGTGGACAGGGCAGCACAGATACGCAGTATTTT
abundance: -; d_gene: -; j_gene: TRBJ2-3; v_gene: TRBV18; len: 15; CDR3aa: CASSPPQGRTDTQYF; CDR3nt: TGTGCCAGCTCACCACCACAGGGCCGCACAGATACGCAGTATTTT
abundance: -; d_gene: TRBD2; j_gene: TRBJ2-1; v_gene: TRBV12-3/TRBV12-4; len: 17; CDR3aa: CASSLAGGLAGGLEQFF; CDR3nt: TGTGCCAGCAGTTTAGCAGGAGGACTAGCGGGAGGGCTTGAGCAGTTCTTC
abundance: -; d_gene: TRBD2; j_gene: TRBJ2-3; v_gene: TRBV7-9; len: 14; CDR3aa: CAGTSGLDRDTQYF; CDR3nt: TGTGCCGGGACTAGCGGGCTTGATCGAGATACGCAGTATTTT
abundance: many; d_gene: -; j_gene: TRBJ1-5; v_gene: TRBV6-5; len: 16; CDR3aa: CASSYSQTDSNQPQHF; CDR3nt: TGTGCCAGCAGTTACTCGCAGACAGATAGCAATCAGCCCCAGCATTTT
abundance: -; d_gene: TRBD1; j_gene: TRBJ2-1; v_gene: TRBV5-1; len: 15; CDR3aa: CASSLRDRGQNEQFF; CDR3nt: TGCGCCAGCTCACTGCGGGACAGGGGACAAAATGAGCAGTTCTTC
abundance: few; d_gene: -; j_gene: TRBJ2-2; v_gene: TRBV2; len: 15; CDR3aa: CASSGDSWWGGELFF; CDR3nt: TGTGCCAGCAGCGGCGACTCGTGGTGGGGCGGGGAGCTGTTTTTT
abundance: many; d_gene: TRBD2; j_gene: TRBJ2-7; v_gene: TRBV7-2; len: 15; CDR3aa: CASRKTSGRAHEQYF; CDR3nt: TGTGCCAGCAGGAAGACTAGCGGGAGGGCCCACGAGCAGTACTTC
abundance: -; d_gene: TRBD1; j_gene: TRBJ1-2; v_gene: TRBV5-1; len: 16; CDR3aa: CASSLVDRGSEYGYTF; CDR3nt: TGCGCCAGCAGCTTGGTGGACAGGGGAAGTGAATATGGCTACACCTTC
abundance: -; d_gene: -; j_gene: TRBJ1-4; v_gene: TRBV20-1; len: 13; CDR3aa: CSALTSTNEKLFF; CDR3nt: TGCAGTGCCTTGACGTCAACTAATGAAAAACTGTTTTTT
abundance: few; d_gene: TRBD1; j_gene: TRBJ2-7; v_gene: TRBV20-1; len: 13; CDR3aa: CSASRGRSFEQYF; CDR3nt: TGCAGTGCTAGCAGGGGGCGGTCTTTCGAGCAGTACTTC
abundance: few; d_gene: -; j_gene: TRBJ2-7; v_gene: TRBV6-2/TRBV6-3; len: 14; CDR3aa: CASTLRVAYEEQYF; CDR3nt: TGTGCCAGCACCCTACGGGTCGCCTACGAAGAGCAGTACTTC
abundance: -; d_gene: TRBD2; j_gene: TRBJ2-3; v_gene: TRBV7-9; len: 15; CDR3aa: CASGRSGGPGDTQYF; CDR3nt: TGTGCCAGCGGGAGGTCGGGAGGGCCGGGAGATACGCAGTATTTT
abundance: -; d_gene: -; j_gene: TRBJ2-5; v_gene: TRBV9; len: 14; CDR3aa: CASSASGRQETQYF; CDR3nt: TGTGCCAGCAGCGCCTCAGGCAGACAAGAGACCCAGTACTTC
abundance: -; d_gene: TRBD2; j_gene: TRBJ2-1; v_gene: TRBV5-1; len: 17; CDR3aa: CASSFRLAGGPYNEQFF; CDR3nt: TGCGCCAGCAGCTTCCGACTAGCGGGAGGGCCCTACAATGAGCAGTTCTTC
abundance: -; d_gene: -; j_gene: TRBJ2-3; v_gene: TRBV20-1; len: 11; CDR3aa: CSARGPDTQYF; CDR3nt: TGCAGTGCTAGAGGGCCAGATACGCAGTATTTT
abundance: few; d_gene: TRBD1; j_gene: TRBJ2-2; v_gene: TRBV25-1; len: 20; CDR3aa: CASSDRPGTGSGSNTGELFF; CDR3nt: TGTGCCAGCAGTGATCGTCCCGGGACAGGGAGCGGATCGAACACCGGGGAGCTGTTTTTT
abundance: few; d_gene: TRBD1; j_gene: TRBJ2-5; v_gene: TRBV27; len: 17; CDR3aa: CASSPRPGTGSGETQYF; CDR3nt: TGTGCCAGCAGTCCGCGTCCCGGGACAGGGTCCGGAGAGACCCAGTACTTC
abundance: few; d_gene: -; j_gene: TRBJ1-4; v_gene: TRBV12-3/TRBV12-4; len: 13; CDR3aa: CASSLNVREKLFF; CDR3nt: TGTGCCAGCAGTTTGAACGTCAGGGAAAAACTGTTTTTT
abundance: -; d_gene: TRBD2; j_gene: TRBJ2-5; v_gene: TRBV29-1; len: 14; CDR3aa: CSVDSSGRKETQYF; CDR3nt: TGCAGCGTTGATAGCAGCGGGAGGAAAGAGACCCAGTACTTC